This TCR beta chain was sequenced in a study of beta chain features in type 1 diabetes. Expressed TCRB transcripts were sequenced after all isolated RNA was converted to cDNA. The table came from immunoSEQ multiplex PCR; TCRdb's copy has only in-frame clones and leaves some out. Of around 180,000 clones detected, approximately 7.9% appear once; the ten largest clones hold 0.5%. CDR1 and CDR2 (germline): MDHEN, SYDVKM. Trimming cost V 5 bases and J 4 bases, with 8 bases left between them. The CDR3 consists of 12 residues. Study observations and caveats: All four CD4+ subsets of Type 1 diabetes patients contained TCRB CDR3s that were moderately but significantly shorter. Whether HLA type influences TCRB rearrangement remained unresolved here. The study found fewer insertions and more deletions at VDJ junctions in type 1 diabetes patients. Naive, central memory and Treg TCRB repertoires seemed to resemble each other more closely in patients than they did in healthy donors.

This clone has a count of ten or more. Its target is unknown. The TCR originated in a young man with type 1 diabetes. The chain carries TRBV28 and TRBJ1-2; D is perhaps TRBD1 (6 bases). The sequenced sample was central memory CD4+ T cells from blood. Written as DNA, the CDR3 is TGTGCCAGCAGTCCGGACAGCTATGGCTACACCTTC. Translation: CASSPDSYGYTF.